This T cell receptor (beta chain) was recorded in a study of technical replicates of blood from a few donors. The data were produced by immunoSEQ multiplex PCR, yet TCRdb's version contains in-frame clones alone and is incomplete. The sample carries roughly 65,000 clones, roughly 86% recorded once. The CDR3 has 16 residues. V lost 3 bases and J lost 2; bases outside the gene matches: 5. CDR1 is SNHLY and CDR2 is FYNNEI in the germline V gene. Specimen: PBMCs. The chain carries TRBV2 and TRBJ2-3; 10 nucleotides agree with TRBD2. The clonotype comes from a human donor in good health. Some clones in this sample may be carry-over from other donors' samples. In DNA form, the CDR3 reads TGTGCCAGCAGTGATCTAGCGGGAGTCACCACAGATACGCAGTATTTT. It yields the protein CASSDLAGVTTDTQYF.